This T cell receptor (beta chain) originates from a study of blood T cell repertoires in COVID-19 (dated by TCRdb to the early 2020s). About the investigation overall: Collaborator samples came from the United States, Italy and Spain and covered acute and convalescent phases of COVID-19. Where available, HLA class I and class II types were taken from metadata supplied by the sample provider and were not determined by assay-based typing. The material from the prospective study consisted of cDNA or gDNA derived from T cells, B-cell-depleted T cells, or PBMCs. Samples were obtained from the ongoing ImmuneRACE study (first 160 participants) and from 950 to 1,500 subjects provided by 6 global collaborators. Subjects who had been exposed to COVID-19, were actively infected with it, or had recovered from it provided the deeply sampled blood TCRbeta repertoires that made up the dataset. The repertoires were made available in a free public database intended to serve as a resource for research on the immune response to SARS-CoV-2. Nearly every sample came with metadata listing a de-identified subject ID, COVID-19 status, age in years and sex. Broader findings and caveats from the paper: How much clinical and demographic metadata was included differed by source and by participant, and the metadata was provided uncurated.

Comments on this clone: Its antigen is not yet known. No quality values exist for individual bases; no much larger clone is one base distant.

The CDR3 holds 12 amino acids from the cysteine to the phenylalanine. Only the CDR3 DNA stays, 36 bases, in frame from base 1. The germline V gene supplies CDR1 MNHEY and CDR2 SVGAGI. V drops 6 bases and J drops 7 bases, leaving 12 bases in between. The immunoSEQ Assay, a bias-controlled multiplex PCR, was used to amplify TCRbeta CDR3 regions from genomic DNA. The authors processed their data as follows. Nucleated cell counts per sample were estimated from amplification of reference gene primers within the assay. To quantify the absolute abundance of each unique TCRbeta CDR3 rearrangement, sequence reads were collapsed and filtered. Productive Simpson clonality was computed per sample as the square root of Simpson's diversity index over productive rearrangements. TCRdb retrieved this table from immuneACCESS and kept in-frame rearrangements only. Not all clones are present; in checked studies, unresolved V genes account for under half, and no reason is known for the remainder. Clone size and V and J calls were adopted from that table, with D and trimming inferred from the DNA. In all, the sample holds about 380,000 clones, and 88% of those were seen once. The ten largest clones add up to roughly 1.2% of the sample.

Enrolling through a virtual design, the prospective study's participants ranged in age from roughly 18 to 95 years and lived across 20 to 30 United States geographic areas. In the prospective study, participants were assigned to cohorts based on the clinical history participants reported in a screening survey and a study questionnaire. Recovered participants in ImmuneRACE Cohort 3 were defined as having two consecutive negative NP/OP PCR tests, clearance from a healthcare professional, or resolution of symptoms. In the prospective study, whole blood, serum and a nasopharyngeal or oropharyngeal swab were collected from each participant by mobile phlebotomists. Prospective study participants could optionally give additional blood draws and questionnaires over a roughly two-month period. Blood samples from the prospective study were shipped frozen or at room temperature prior to DNA extraction.

The specimen was PBMCs or T cells enriched from blood (not recorded which). The chain uses TRBV6-5 and TRBJ1-1; matching of 5 bases hints at TRBD1 as the D gene. The sequence came from a woman younger than 35 who had recovered from COVID-19. The CDR3 sequence is CASSTTGGEAFF. The DNA reads as follows: TGTGCCAGCAGCACCACGGGGGGTGAAGCTTTCTTT.